Each of the 28 T cell receptor beta chains below was sequenced from the same sample in a study of blood T cell repertoires in COVID-19. Only in-frame clones appear in the TCRdb table, and some are missing; sequencing was by immunoSEQ multiplex PCR. Of 90,000 to 120,000 clones detected, roughly 89% appear once; the ten largest clones hold 4% to 6%. Sequenced: peripheral blood. Receptors originate from a human donor in a cohort sampled during active COVID-19.

The V call is TRBV28, the J call TRBJ2-2; D is unclear. Per germline, CDR1 MDHEN and CDR2 SYDVKM. The length of the CDR3 is 13 residues. V was clipped by 5 bases and J by 3 bases, with 7 bases between them. CDR3 in amino acids: CASSEPDTGELFF. CDR3 sequence (DNA): TGTGCCAGCAGTGAACCGGACACCGGGGAGCTGTTTTTT.

This chain connects TRBV4-2 to TRBJ2-1; 7 bases are a match to TRBD2. J lost 5 bases, V lost 1 base, and 14 bases had no gene match. The length of the CDR3 is 18 residues. CDR1 is LGHNA, CDR2 YNFKEQ, per germline. In DNA form, the CDR3 reads TGTGCCAGCAGCCAAGGGACGACTAGCACGACATATAACAATGAGCAGTTCTTC. Encoded protein: CASSQGTTSTTYNNEQFF.

The genes are TRBV5-1 and TRBJ1-5; TRBD1 matches 8 bases. The germline gives CDR1 SGHRS, CDR2 YFSETQ. The J segment lost 4 bases and the V segment lost 0 bases, leaving 3 bases of the junction unmatched. This CDR3 comprises 15 residues. The CDR3 is CASSLGQGANQPQHF. The CDR3 DNA is TGCGCCAGCAGCTTGGGCCAGGGGGCGAATCAGCCCCAGCATTTT. Variable domain in full (rest from reference TRBV5-1 and TRBJ1-5): KAGVTQTPRYLIKTRGQQVTLSCSPISGHRSVSWYQQTPGQGLQFLFEYFSETQRNKGNFPGRFSGRQFSNSRSEMNVSTLELGDSALYLCASSLGQGANQPQHFGDGTRLSIL.

The V call is TRBV6-5, the J call TRBJ1-6, with D unresolved. From germline, CDR1 is MNHEY and CDR2 SVGAGI. The CDR3 has 14 residues. V lost 0 bases and J 12 bases, leaving 12 bases between the germline ends. The chain's CDR3 is CASSYSPQQQPLHF. The CDR3 nucleotides read TGTGCCAGCAGTTACTCCCCTCAACAGCAACCCCTCCACTTT.

This chain connects TRBV18 to TRBJ1-5, with unresolved D. V was cut by 8 bases and J by 3 bases, with 11 bases left in between. CDR1 KGHSH and CDR2 LQKENI come from the germline V gene. The CDR3 runs 13 residues. For the CDR3, the DNA is TGTGCCAGCCGGAGGGCAGACAATCAGCCCCAGCATTTT. This encodes CASRRADNQPQHF.

The chain's CDR3 is CASSPPPHLESSYNSPLHF. CDR3 nucleotides: TGTGCCAGCAGTCCCCCCCCGCACCTGGAGAGCTCCTATAATTCACCCCTCCACTTT. The V call is TRBV28, the J call TRBJ1-6; no clear D. From germline, CDR1 is MDHEN and CDR2 SYDVKM. CDR3 length: 19 residues. V lost 5 bases to trimming and J lost 0 bases, with 20 bases between them.

The V call is TRBV7-6, the J call TRBJ2-1, with 8 nucleotides matching TRBD2. This CDR3 comprises 14 residues. The V gene's germline CDR1 is SGHVS and CDR2 FNYEAQ. Unmatched junction bases numbered 13, after V lost 5 bases and J lost 13 bases. The CDR3 DNA reads TGTGCCAGCAGCCCCGGGGGGAGTAGCGGGAACCAGTTCTTC. Residues: CASSPGGSSGNQFF.

This CDR3 reads CAISEPGQTNTEAFF. For the CDR3, the DNA is TGTGCCATCAGTGAGCCGGGACAGACGAACACTGAAGCTTTCTTT. V and J are TRBV10-3 and TRBJ1-1; TRBD1 matches at 7 bases. Germline assignment: CDR1 ENHRY and CDR2 SYGVKD. J gave up 1 base and V 2 bases, and 4 bases lay outside the gene matches. This CDR3 has 15 residues.

The chain combines TRBV9 with TRBJ2-3; 13 bases align to TRBD2. CDR3 length: 16 amino acids. Germline lookup yields CDR1 SGDLS and CDR2 YYNGEE. With V trimmed by 3 bases and J by 3 bases, 4 bases remained unmatched. CDR3 in DNA: TGTGCCAGCAGCGGTCGGACTAGCGGGAGAACAGATACGCAGTATTTT. Its protein is CASSGRTSGRTDTQYF.

The chain recombines TRBV28 with TRBJ2-1; 9 bases line up with TRBD2. Germline trimming cut 5 bases from V and 0 bases from J; bases unmatched to any gene: 5. The germline V gene has CDR1 MDHEN and CDR2 SYDVKM. This CDR3 spans 16 amino acids. The CDR3 spells CASSDLAGSSYNEQFF. In DNA, the CDR3 is TGTGCCAGCAGTGACCTAGCGGGGAGCTCCTACAATGAGCAGTTCTTC.

V gene TRBV3-1 (or the pseudogene TRBV3-2) combines with J gene TRBJ2-5, with 7 positions matching TRBD2. Germline V gene data show CDR1 as LGHDT and CDR2 as YNNKEL (reference sequence). The CDR3 extends over 18 amino acids. With 0 bases clipped from V and 7 bases from J, the junction kept 17 bases outside the gene matches. CDR3 protein: CASSQESPPLADRGTQYF. The CDR3 DNA follows: TGTGCCAGCAGCCAAGAGTCCCCCCCCCTAGCGGACCGAGGGACCCAGTACTTC.

J is TRBJ1-2 and V is TRBV4-3, with TRBD1 identical over 8 bases. CDR3 length equals 14 residues. After removal of 0 bases from V and 3 bases from J, the junction contained 0 bases not matched to a gene. The germline V gene has CDR1 LGHNA and CDR2 YSLEER. The CDR3 here is CASSQEDRDYGYTF. The CDR3 DNA reads as TGCGCCAGCAGCCAAGAGGACAGGGACTATGGCTACACCTTC.

The rearrangement joins TRBV20-1 to TRBJ2-7; 10 positions agree with TRBD1. The CDR3 is made up of 11 amino acids. The V and J ends lost 6 bases and 11 bases, in that order; junction bases with no gene match: 7. The germline CDR1 and CDR2 sequences are DFQATT and SNEGSKA (reference sequence). Here the CDR3 DNA reads TGCAGTGCCGGACAGGGGGGGTTGGAGTACTTC. Amino acids: CSAGQGGLEYF.

DNA of the CDR3: TGTGCCAGCAGCTCGACAGGGTACGCTGAAGCTTTCTTT. It translates to CASSSTGYAEAFF. The chain is built from TRBV7-6 and TRBJ1-1, with 7 bases identical to TRBD1. This CDR3 has 13 residues. CDR1 SGHVS and CDR2 FNYEAQ come from the germline V gene. J lost 6 bases, V lost 4 bases, and 5 bases had no gene match.

This clone was seen a single time. The chain combines TRBV3-1 (or the pseudogene TRBV3-2) with TRBJ2-7; 12 bases are shared with TRBD2. CDR1 is LGHDT and CDR2 is YNNKEL in the germline V gene (reference sequence). The CDR3 contains 16 residues. With 4 bases clipped from V and 1 base from J, the junction kept 5 bases outside the gene matches. CDR3 coding DNA: TGTGCCAGCAGCCTAGGACTAGCGGGGACGTCCTACGAGCAGTACTTC. Translated: CASSLGLAGTSYEQYF.

As to this clone: Within the sample, other DNA sequences also encode this same CDR3. The CDR3 sequence: CASSLDSNYGYTF. The CDR3 nucleotides are TGTGCCAGCAGCCTCGACAGTAACTATGGCTACACCTTC. V is TRBV6-5 and J is TRBJ1-2; D is possibly TRBD1 (5 bases). Germline V gives CDR1 MNHEY, CDR2 SVGAGI. The ends were cut back, 6 bases at V and 1 base at J, with 9 bases in the middle. The CDR3 loop spans 13 amino acids.

This chain joins TRBV7-2 and TRBJ1-2, with TRBD1 identical over 7 bases. The V gene end was trimmed by 6 bases and the J gene end by 6 bases; junction bases not matched to a gene: 13. This CDR3 has 15 amino acids. CDR1 is SGHTA and CDR2 is FQGNSA in the germline V gene. CDR3: CASRAGGAPRDGYTF. The DNA of the CDR3 is TGTGCCAGCAGGGCAGGGGGAGCACCCAGGGATGGCTACACCTTC.

The chain couples TRBV7-2 to TRBJ1-2; D gene unclear. Germline V gives CDR1 SGHTA, CDR2 FQGNSA. The CDR3 covers 15 residues. Trimming pared 5 bases from V and 4 bases from J, leaving 17 bases between. The CDR3 nucleotides are TGTGCCAGCAGCCGTCCCGTGATGGGCTCCTATGGCTACACCTTC. It specifies CASSRPVMGSYGYTF.

This chain links TRBV4-3 with TRBJ2-7, with TRBD2 identical over 7 bases. Germline-derived CDR1 and CDR2 are LGHNA and YSLEER. This CDR3 comprises 18 residues. Germline trimming cut 4 bases from V and 0 bases from J; bases unmatched to any gene: 15. DNA of the CDR3: TGCGCCAGCAGCCGGGCACAAGCGGGAACCCTCAGCTCCTACGAGCAGTACTTC. As protein: CASSRAQAGTLSSYEQYF.

The chain joins TRBV14 to TRBJ2-2, with TRBD1 identical over 9 bases. Germline lookup yields CDR1 SGHDN and CDR2 FVKESK. V gave up 2 bases and J gave up 6 bases; unmatched junction bases: 7. The CDR3 is 16 residues long. For the CDR3, the DNA is TGTGCCAGCAGCCAACATAACAGGGGGCTGGCCGGGGAGCTGTTTTTT. This sequence encodes CASSQHNRGLAGELFF.

This clone was counted only a few times. V usage is TRBV29-1 and J usage is TRBJ2-7; 7 nucleotides agree with TRBD1. With V trimmed by 6 bases and J by 1 base, 6 bases remained unmatched. This CDR3 has 13 residues. From germline, CDR1 is SQVTM and CDR2 ANQGSEA. The CDR3: CSVDRATSYEQYF. The CDR3 DNA follows: TGCAGCGTCGACAGGGCTACTTCCTACGAGCAGTACTTC.

V usage is TRBV28 and J usage is TRBJ2-7; TRBD2 aligns across 14 bases. V shed 6 bases, J shed 4 bases, and the junction held 5 bases outside the gene matches. This CDR3 is 15 amino acids long. Germline-derived CDR1 and CDR2 are MDHEN and SYDVKM. The CDR3 protein is CASRTSGGALYEQYF. CDR3 DNA sequence: TGTGCCAGCAGGACTAGCGGGGGGGCCTTGTACGAGCAGTACTTC.

V usage is TRBV7-9 and J usage is TRBJ1-4, with a possible D match to TRBD1 (6 bases). Trimming shortened V by 1 base and J by 5 bases, and 11 bases separated the two germline ends. This CDR3 has 15 residues. Germline-derived CDR1 and CDR2 are SEHNR and FQNEAQ (reference sequence). CDR3 in amino acids: CASSLGGQINEKLFF. The CDR3, as DNA: TGTGCCAGCAGCTTAGGAGGACAGATCAATGAAAAACTGTTTTTT.

CDR3 coding DNA: TGTGCCAGCAGCACCCACTCACAAGAGACCCAGTACTTC. This encodes CASSTHSQETQYF. The genes are TRBV9 and TRBJ2-5; no firm D call. Germline V CDR1 and CDR2: SGDLS, YYNGEE. Between the trimmed V and J ends, which lost 4 bases and 2 bases, there was a span of 9 bases. The CDR3 is 13 residues long.

The chain uses TRBV6-5 and TRBJ2-7, with D perhaps TRBD2 (5 bases). The V end was cut by 0 bases, the J end by 5 bases, with 14 bases between. The CDR3 is made up of 15 amino acids. The germline CDR1 and CDR2 sequences are MNHEY and SVGAGI. The CDR3 spells CASSYSPAAGDEQYF. CDR3 bases: TGTGCCAGCAGTTACTCGCCCGCCGCGGGCGACGAGCAGTACTTC.

This clone has just a few counts. The V and J genes are TRBV9 and TRBJ2-3; no firm D call. From germline, CDR1 is SGDLS and CDR2 YYNGEE. The V end lost 4 bases, the J end lost 0 bases, and 3 bases lay between the germline ends. This CDR3 is built from 12 residues. DNA for the CDR3: TGTGCCAGCAGCTTAAGCACAGATACGCAGTATTTT. Translation: CASSLSTDTQYF. The full variable domain, completed using reference TRBV9 and TRBJ2-3, is DSGVTQTPKHLITATGQRVTLRCSPRSGDLSVYWYQQSLDQGLQFLIQYYNGEERAKGNILERFSAQQFPDLHSELNLSSLELGDSALYFCASSLSTDTQYFGPGTRLTVL.

The count of this clone is one. This sequence joins TRBV9 and TRBJ1-1, with no clear D. There are 14 residues in the CDR3. Trimming stripped 3 bases from V and 3 bases from J, with 12 bases between. The germline CDR1 and CDR2 sequences are SGDLS and YYNGEE. The CDR3 region has the DNA TGTGCCAGCAGCGGGGCATGGTCGGACACTGAAGCTTTCTTT. This gives the protein CASSGAWSDTEAFF.

J is TRBJ2-3 and V is TRBV28; TRBD2 might be the D (5 bases). This CDR3 region has 15 residues. Trimming stripped 6 bases from V and 1 base from J, with 14 bases between. Germline V gives CDR1 MDHEN, CDR2 SYDVKM. The CDR3 sequence: CASSPGYVGTDTQYF. The DNA of the CDR3 is TGTGCCAGCAGCCCGGGGTATGTCGGCACAGATACGCAGTATTTT.